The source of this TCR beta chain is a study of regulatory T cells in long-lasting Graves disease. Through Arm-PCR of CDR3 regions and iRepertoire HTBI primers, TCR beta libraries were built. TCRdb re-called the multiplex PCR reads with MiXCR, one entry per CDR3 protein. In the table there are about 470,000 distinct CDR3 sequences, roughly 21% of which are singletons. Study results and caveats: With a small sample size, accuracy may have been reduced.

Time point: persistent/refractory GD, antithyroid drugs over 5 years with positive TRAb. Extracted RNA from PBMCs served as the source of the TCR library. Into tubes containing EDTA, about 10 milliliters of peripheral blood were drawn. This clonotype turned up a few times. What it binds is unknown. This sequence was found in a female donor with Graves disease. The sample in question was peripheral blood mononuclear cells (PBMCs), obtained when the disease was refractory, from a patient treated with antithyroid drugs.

DNA for the CDR3: TGTGCCAGCGGAGAAGGGGGTAGTAATCCTGAAGCTTTCTTT. This translates into CASGEGGSNPEAFF. The chain is built from TRBV7-3 and TRBJ1-1; possibly TRBD1 for D (6 bases). The CDR3 length is 14 residues. Deletions cut 8 bases from V and 6 bases from J, with 19 bases between. Germline CDR1 is SGHTA and CDR2 is FQGTGA.